This T cell receptor beta chain stems from a study of cytomegalovirus exposure and HLA in healthy donors. Study-wide findings and caveats: Altogether, 164 TCR beta chains were recorded as cytomegalovirus-associated. In presence/absence analyses, roughly uniform sequencing depth across donors was assumed.

Both 60 Vbeta primers and 13 Jbeta primers went into the PCR. Data came from immunoSEQ multiplex PCR; TCRdb stores just in-frame clones and leaves some out. The sample consists of about 150,000 clones, roughly three quarters of them appearing once. With regard to this clone: Its target is unknown.

J gave up 5 bases and V 4 bases, and 10 bases lay outside the gene matches. Germline loops: CDR1 SGHNT, CDR2 YYREEE (reference sequence). The CDR3 spans 16 residues. Sample: PBMCs. The receptor was derived from a man aged 30 to 39 in good health and CMV-seropositive. V gene TRBV5-4 combines with J gene TRBJ2-1; 9 bases are shared with TRBD2. CDR3 amino acids: CASSPGGGTSNNEQFF. The DNA for the CDR3 is TGTGCCAGCAGCCCGGGGGGCGGGACTAGCAACAATGAGCAGTTCTTC.